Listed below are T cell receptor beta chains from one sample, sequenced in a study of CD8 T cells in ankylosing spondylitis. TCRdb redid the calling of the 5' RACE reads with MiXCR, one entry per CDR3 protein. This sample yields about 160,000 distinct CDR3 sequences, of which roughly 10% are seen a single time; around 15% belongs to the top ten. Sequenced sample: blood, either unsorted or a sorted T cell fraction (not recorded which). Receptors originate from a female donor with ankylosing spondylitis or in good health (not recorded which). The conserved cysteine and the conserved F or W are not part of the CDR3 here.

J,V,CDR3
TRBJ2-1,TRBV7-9,ASSPAVGQV
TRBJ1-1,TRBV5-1,ASRRGGNTEAF
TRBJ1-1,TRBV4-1,ASSPPGADGTEAF
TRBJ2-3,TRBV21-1,ASSERGACTDTQY
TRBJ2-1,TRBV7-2,ASSLVGSDLLNEQF
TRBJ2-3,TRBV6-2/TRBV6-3,ASSYRQTTLWGQGGIIPGTQY
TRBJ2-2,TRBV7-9,ASSDTNTGELF
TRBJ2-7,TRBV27,ATSPGQSYEQY
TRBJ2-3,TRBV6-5,ASSYRTGGTDTQY
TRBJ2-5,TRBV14,ASSQTIQGKETQY
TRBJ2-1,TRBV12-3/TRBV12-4,ASRTGSEQF
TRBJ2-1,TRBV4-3,ASSQGAGDEQF
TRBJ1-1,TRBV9,ASSVDGANTEAF
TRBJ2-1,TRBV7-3,ASSLAGGHNEQF
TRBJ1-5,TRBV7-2,ASSLEQSWNSNQPQH
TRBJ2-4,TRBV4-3,ASSQDPGTGGDIQY
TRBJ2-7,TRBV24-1,ATSEGPGQGLHEQY
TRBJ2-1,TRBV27,ASSAYYGNEQF
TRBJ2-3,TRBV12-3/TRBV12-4,VCGPPTDTQY
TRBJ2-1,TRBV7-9,ASSRQADNEQF
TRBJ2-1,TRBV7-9,ASSLAGLAGGEQF
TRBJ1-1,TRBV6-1,ASSPRTGQEAF
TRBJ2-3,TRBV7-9,ASSAPLGRGDTQY
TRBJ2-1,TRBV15,ATSRDFGSTGRDEQF
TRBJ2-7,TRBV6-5,ASSSAWEQY
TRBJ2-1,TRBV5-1,ASSLGWSSYNEQF
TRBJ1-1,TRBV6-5,ASSYSGAGTEAF
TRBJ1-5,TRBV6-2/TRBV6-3,ASSPSPGGINQPQH
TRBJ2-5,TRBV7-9,ASSFIAGEETQY
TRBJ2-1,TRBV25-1,ASAVSYNEQF
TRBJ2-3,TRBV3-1,ASTPTSEDTQY
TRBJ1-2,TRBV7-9,ASSAQGGGYT
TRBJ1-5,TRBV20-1,SALDGYSNQPQH
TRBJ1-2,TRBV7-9,ASIPTTNYGYT
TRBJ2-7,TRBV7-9,ASSSNDRVGSYEQY
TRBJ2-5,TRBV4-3,ASSHIGETQY
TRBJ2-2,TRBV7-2,ASSFNTGELF